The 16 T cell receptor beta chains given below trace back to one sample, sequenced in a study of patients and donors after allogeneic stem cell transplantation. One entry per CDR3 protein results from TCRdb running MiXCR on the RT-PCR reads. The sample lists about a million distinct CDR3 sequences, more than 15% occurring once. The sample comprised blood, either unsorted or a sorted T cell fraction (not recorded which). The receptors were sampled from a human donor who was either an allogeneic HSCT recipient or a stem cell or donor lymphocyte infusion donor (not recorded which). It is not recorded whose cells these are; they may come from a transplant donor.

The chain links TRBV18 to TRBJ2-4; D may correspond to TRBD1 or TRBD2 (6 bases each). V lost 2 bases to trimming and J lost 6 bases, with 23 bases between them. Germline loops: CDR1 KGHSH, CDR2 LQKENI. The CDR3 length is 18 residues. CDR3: CASSPVSGTPQGGNIQYF. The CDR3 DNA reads TGTGCCAGCTCACCAGTCTCCGGGACTCCCCAAGGGGGAAACATTCAGTACTTC.

The CDR3 DNA reads TGTGCCAGCAGTATCGGACTTGTCTACGAGCAGTACTTC. Protein: CASSIGLVYEQYF. The chain employs TRBV12-3 or TRBV12-4 and TRBJ2-7; possibly TRBD2 for D (5 bases). Trimming removed 5 bases at V and 3 bases at J, with 11 bases between. The CDR3 has 13 amino acids.

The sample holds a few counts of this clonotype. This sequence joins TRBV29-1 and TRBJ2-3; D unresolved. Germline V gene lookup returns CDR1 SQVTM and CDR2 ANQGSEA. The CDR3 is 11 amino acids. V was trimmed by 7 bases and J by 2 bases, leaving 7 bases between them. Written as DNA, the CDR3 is TGCAGCGGGGGTGACACAGATACGCAGTATTTT. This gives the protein CSGGDTDTQYF.

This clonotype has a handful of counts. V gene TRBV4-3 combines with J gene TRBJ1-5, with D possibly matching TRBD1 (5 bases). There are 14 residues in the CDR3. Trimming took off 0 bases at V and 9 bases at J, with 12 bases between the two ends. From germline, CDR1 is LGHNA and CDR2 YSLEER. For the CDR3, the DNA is TGCGCCAGCAGCCAAGAGGTTCGGGGCGGGCCCCAGCATTTT. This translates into CASSQEVRGGPQHF.

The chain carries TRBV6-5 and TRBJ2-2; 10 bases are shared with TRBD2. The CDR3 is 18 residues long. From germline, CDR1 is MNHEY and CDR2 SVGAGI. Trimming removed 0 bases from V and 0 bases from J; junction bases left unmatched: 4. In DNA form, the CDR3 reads TGTGCCAGCAGTTACTCCGTAGCGGGAGGAACGAACACCGGGGAGCTGTTTTTT. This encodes CASSYSVAGGTNTGELFF.

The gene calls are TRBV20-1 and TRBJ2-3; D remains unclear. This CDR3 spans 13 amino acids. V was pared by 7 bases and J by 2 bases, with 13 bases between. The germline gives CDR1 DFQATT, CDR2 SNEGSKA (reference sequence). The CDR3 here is CSGAPPYTDTQYF. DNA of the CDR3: TGCAGTGGCGCTCCCCCCTACACAGATACGCAGTATTTT.

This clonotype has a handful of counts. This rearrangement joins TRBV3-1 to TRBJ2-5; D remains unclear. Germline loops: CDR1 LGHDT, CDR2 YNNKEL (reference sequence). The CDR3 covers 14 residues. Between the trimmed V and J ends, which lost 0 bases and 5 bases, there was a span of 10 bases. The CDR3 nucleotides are TGTGCCAGCAGCCAAGAAGTGAGCAGGGAGACCCAGTACTTC. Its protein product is CASSQEVSRETQYF.

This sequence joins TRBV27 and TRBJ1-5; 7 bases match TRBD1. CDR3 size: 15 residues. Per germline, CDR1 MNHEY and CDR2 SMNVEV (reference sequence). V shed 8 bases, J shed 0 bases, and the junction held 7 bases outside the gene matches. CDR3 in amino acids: CASGQGGLSNQPQHF. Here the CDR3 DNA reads TGTGCCAGCGGACAAGGGGGCCTTAGCAATCAGCCCCAGCATTTT.

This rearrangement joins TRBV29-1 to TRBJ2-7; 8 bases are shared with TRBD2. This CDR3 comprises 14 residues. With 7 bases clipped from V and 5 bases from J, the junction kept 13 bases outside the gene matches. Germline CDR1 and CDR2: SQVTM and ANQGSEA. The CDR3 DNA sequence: TGCAGCGCCGAGGGGCTAGCGGGTCCCAACGAGCAGTACTTC. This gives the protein CSAEGLAGPNEQYF.

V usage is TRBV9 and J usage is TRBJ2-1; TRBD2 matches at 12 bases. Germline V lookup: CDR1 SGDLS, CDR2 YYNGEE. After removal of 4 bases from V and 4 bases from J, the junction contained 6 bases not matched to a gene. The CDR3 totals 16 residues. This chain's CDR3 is CASSRMTSGGYNEQFF. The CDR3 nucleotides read TGTGCCAGCAGCCGAATGACTAGCGGGGGTTACAATGAGCAGTTCTTC.

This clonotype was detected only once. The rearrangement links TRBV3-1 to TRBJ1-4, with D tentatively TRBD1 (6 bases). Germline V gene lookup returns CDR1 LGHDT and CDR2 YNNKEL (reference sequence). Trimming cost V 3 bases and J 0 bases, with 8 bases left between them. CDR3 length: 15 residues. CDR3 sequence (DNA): TGTGCCAGCAGCCACCGGACAGCAACTAATGAAAAACTGTTTTTT. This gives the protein CASSHRTATNEKLFF.

Here the CDR3 DNA reads TGCGCCAGCAGCTTGGATCTTACTAGTATCTACGAGCAGTACTTC. The encoded protein is CASSLDLTSIYEQYF. The chain recombines TRBV5-1 with TRBJ2-7; possible D gene TRBD2, 5 bases. In germline, CDR1 is SGHRS, CDR2 YFSETQ. Trimming stripped 0 bases from V and 3 bases from J, with 13 bases between. This CDR3 region has 15 residues.

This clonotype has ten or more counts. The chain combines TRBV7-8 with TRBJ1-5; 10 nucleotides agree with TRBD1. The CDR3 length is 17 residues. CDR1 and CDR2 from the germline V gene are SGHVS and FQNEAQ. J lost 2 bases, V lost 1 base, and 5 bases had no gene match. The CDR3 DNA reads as TGTGCCAGCAGCTTAGGGACAGGGGGGAGTCGCAATCAGCCCCAGCATTTT. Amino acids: CASSLGTGGSRNQPQHF. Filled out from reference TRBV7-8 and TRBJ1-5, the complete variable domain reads GAGVSQSPRYKVAKRGQDVALRCDPISGHVSLFWYQQALGQGPEFLTYFQNEAQLDKSGLPSDRFFAERPEGSVSTLKIQRTQQEDSAVYLCASSLGTGGSRNQPQHFGDGTRLSIL.

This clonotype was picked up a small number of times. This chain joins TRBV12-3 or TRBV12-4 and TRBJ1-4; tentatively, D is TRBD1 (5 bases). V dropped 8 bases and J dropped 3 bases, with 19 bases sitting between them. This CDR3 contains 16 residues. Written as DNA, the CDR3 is TGTGCCAGCCGATTGGGACCAAACGCTGCTAATGAAAAACTGTTTTTT. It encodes CASRLGPNAANEKLFF.

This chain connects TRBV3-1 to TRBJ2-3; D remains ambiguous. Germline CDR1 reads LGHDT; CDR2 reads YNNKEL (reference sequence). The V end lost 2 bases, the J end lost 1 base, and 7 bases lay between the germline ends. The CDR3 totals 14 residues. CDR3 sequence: CASSQMRGTDTQYF. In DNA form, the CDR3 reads TGTGCCAGCAGCCAAATGCGAGGCACAGATACGCAGTATTTT.

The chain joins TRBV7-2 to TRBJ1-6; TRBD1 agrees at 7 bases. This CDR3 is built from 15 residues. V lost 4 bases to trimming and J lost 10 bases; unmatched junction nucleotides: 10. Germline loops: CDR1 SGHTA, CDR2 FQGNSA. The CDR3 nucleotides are TGTGCCAGCAGCTCCGCGGTAGGGGGCAACTCACCCCTCCACTTT. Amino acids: CASSSAVGGNSPLHF. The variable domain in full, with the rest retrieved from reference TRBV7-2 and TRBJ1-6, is GAGVSQSPSNKVTEKGKDVELRCDPISGHTALYWYRQSLGQGLEFLIYFQGNSAPDKSGLPSDRFSAERTGGSVSTLTIQRTQQEDSAVYLCASSSAVGGNSPLHFGNGTRLTVT.